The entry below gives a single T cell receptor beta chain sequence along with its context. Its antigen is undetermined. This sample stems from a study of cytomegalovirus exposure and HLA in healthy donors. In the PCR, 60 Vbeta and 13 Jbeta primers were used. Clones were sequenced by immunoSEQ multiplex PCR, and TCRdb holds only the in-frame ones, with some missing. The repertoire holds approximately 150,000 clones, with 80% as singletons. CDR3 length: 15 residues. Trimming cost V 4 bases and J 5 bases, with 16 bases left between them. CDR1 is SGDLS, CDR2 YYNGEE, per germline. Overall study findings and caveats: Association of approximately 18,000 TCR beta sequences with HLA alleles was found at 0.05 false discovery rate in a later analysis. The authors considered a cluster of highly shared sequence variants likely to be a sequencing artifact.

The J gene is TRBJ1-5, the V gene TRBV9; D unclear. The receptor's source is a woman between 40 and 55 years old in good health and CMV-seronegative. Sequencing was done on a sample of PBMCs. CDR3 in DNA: TGTGCCAGCAGCACAAGTGGGTCAGGCGATCAGCCCCAGCATTTT. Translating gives CASSTSGSGDQPQHF.